These 13 T cell receptor beta chains came from one sample sequenced in a study of blood T cell repertoires in COVID-19. Sequencing used immunoSEQ multiplex PCR; TCRdb keeps in-frame clones, though not all of them. The repertoire holds 200,000 to 250,000 clones, with approximately 91% as singletons. The source material was peripheral blood. The receptors come from a woman in her sixties with acute or convalescent COVID-19.

The gene calls are TRBV7-9 and TRBJ1-6; possible D gene TRBD1, 5 bases. The CDR3 is made up of 13 amino acids. Germline CDR1 SEHNR, CDR2 FQNEAQ (reference sequence). With 1 base removed from V and 16 bases from J, the gap between germline ends came to 14 bases. The CDR3 DNA reads TGTGCCAGCAGCTTAGTTCTAGGACAAAATCTCCACTTT. Protein product: CASSLVLGQNLHF.

The chain has TRBV11-1 and TRBJ1-1; D gene uncertain. The CDR3 contains 18 residues. CDR1 and CDR2 (germline): SGHAT, FQDESV (reference sequence). V was clipped by 0 bases and J by 0 bases, with 17 bases between them. CDR3 sequence reads: CASSLAYGPHPMNTEAFF. Here the CDR3 DNA reads TGTGCCAGCAGCTTAGCGTATGGGCCCCATCCCATGAACACTGAAGCTTTCTTT.

V usage is TRBV20-1 and J usage is TRBJ1-1; D unclear. The CDR3 contains 11 residues. Trimming stripped 2 bases from V and 3 bases from J, with 4 bases between. Germline assignment: CDR1 DFQATT and CDR2 SNEGSKA (reference sequence). As DNA, the CDR3 is TGCAGTGCTAGACAGGACACTGAAGCTTTCTTT. The encoded protein is CSARQDTEAFF.

The genes are TRBV7-6 and TRBJ2-6; 8 positions agree with TRBD2. Germline lookup yields CDR1 SGHVS and CDR2 FNYEAQ. CDR3 length equals 17 residues. Unmatched junction bases numbered 6, after V lost 5 bases and J lost 0 bases. CDR3 residues: CASSAAGANSGANVLTF. In DNA, the CDR3 is TGTGCCAGCAGCGCAGCGGGGGCCAACTCTGGGGCCAACGTCCTGACTTTC.

V is TRBV5-6 and J is TRBJ2-1; TRBD2 agrees at 9 bases. Per the germline V gene, CDR1 is SGHDT and CDR2 is YYEEEE. The CDR3 runs to 15 residues. J lost 4 bases, V lost 1 base, and 3 bases had no gene match. This CDR3 reads CASSLWLAGYNEQFF. For the CDR3, the DNA is TGTGCCAGCAGCTTGTGGCTAGCGGGATACAATGAGCAGTTCTTC.

The chain has TRBV19 and TRBJ1-1; tentative D call: TRBD1 (5 bases). Trimming stripped 0 bases from V and 4 bases from J, with 9 bases between. Germline CDR1 is LNHDA and CDR2 is SQIVND (reference sequence). The CDR3 loop spans 14 amino acids. DNA for the CDR3: TGTGCCAGTAGTATAGATCAGGGCTCCACTGAAGCTTTCTTT. The encoded protein is CASSIDQGSTEAFF.

The gene calls are TRBV2 and TRBJ2-5; a possible D gene is TRBD1 (5 bases). The CDR3 is made up of 15 amino acids. Trimming pared 5 bases from V and 5 bases from J, leaving 18 bases between. Germline-derived CDR1 and CDR2 are SNHLY and FYNNEI. The DNA for the CDR3 is TGTGCCAGCAGTCATGAGGCAGGGTCGATGGAGACCCAGTACTTC. Translation gives CASSHEAGSMETQYF. The whole variable domain, remainder taken from reference TRBV2 and TRBJ2-5, is EPEVTQTPSHQVTQMGQEVILRCVPISNHLYFYWYRQILGQKVEFLVSFYNNEISEKSEIFDDQFSVERPDGSNFTLKIRSTKLEDSAMYFCASSHEAGSMETQYFGPGTRLLVL.

As to this clone: The sample holds other DNA sequences that translate to the same CDR3. V usage is TRBV2 and J usage is TRBJ1-1; D gene unclear. The V gene lost 2 bases and the J gene lost 0 bases, with 7 bases spanning the gap. In germline, CDR1 is SNHLY, CDR2 FYNNEI. CDR3 length equals 14 residues. The CDR3 DNA reads as TGTGCCAGCAGTGAACGGGGAATGAACACTGAAGCTTTCTTT. This encodes CASSERGMNTEAFF.

The rearrangement links TRBV19 to TRBJ2-5; D not certain. Trimming removed 5 bases at V and 1 base at J, with 11 bases between. Looked up from germline, CDR1 is LNHDA and CDR2 is SQIVND (reference sequence). The CDR3 runs to 14 residues. CDR3 residues: CASSPHSFQETQYF. DNA for the CDR3: TGTGCCAGTAGTCCCCACAGCTTCCAAGAGACCCAGTACTTC.

The chain combines TRBV9 with TRBJ2-1; D is unresolved. V dropped 4 bases and J dropped 4 bases, with 12 bases sitting between them. There are 14 residues in the CDR3. The germline V gene encodes CDR1 SGDLS and CDR2 YYNGEE. The CDR3 nucleotides are TGTGCCAGCAGCCCCCCGACTGGATACAATGAGCAGTTCTTC. This encodes CASSPPTGYNEQFF.

V and J are TRBV15 and TRBJ2-7; 7 bases line up with TRBD1. CDR3 length equals 15 residues. Germline assignment: CDR1 LNHNV and CDR2 YYDKDF (reference sequence). V shed 5 bases and J 4 bases; nucleotides not matched to a gene: 11. This CDR3 is CATSGHDRDRYEQYF. CDR3 nucleotide sequence: TGTGCCACCAGCGGACACGACAGGGACCGATACGAGCAGTACTTC.

This chain uses TRBV6-6 with TRBJ1-5; 7 bases are shared with TRBD1. Germline loops: CDR1 MNHNY, CDR2 SVGAGI (reference sequence). The CDR3 contains 16 residues. The V segment lost 6 bases and the J segment 2 bases; nucleotides outside the gene matches: 10. DNA for the CDR3: TGTGCCAGCAGGGATACCGGACAGGTCCGCAATCAGCCCCAGCATTTT. Its protein is CASRDTGQVRNQPQHF.

The V call is TRBV13, the J call TRBJ1-2; D is undetermined. Germline CDR1 is PRHDT and CDR2 is FYEKMQ (reference sequence). Trimming removed 2 bases at V and 4 bases at J, with 17 bases between. CDR3 size: 16 residues. CDR3 amino acids: CASSLSGVSYSYGYTF. The CDR3, as DNA: TGTGCCAGCAGCTTAAGCGGGGTTTCATATAGCTATGGCTACACCTTC.